This is a list of T cell receptor beta chains from one sample in a study of cytomegalovirus exposure and HLA in healthy donors. Produced via immunoSEQ multiplex PCR; TCRdb's table is partial and in-frame only. The sample carries about 110,000 clones, about 85% recorded once. Sequencing used PBMCs. These receptor sequences come from a woman aged 18-29 years in good health and CMV-seronegative. The CDR3 runs from the conserved cysteine through the conserved F or W. The size field is filled for only some rows; it gives once, few, many or a size class.

V,size,CDR3
TRBV5-1,NA,CASSLEAGGYNEQFF
TRBV18,many,CASSPPSRSPLHF
TRBV29-1,NA,CSSQGSTTEAFF
TRBV2,NA,CASISIQGGSYTQYF
TRBV9,NA,CASSVASDHNEQFF
TRBV7-6,NA,CASSAGLAGSTYEQYF
TRBV6-1,NA,CATAPRDTHTGELFF
TRBV6-1,NA,CASSVSGQGGQPQHF
TRBV5-6,NA,CASSLAWGANVLTF
TRBV30,few,CAWSVKGLDLAGYNEQFF
TRBV6-1,NA,CASSEDRGVSVEQYF
TRBV13,NA,CASSPRGLANTEAFF
TRBV6-1,NA,CASTLGGSSYEQYF
TRBV7-9,NA,CASSLGGQPQHF
TRBV25-1,NA,CASSEDGGSSYNEQFF
TRBV7-9,NA,CASSPTSGSYEQYF
TRBV4-1,many,CASSQAQGAGNTIYF
TRBV11-1,NA,CASSLAGRSTDTQYF
TRBV25-1,few,CASSEGTGKISNTGELFF
TRBV7-9,NA,CASSEARTGDYGYTF
TRBV6-1,NA,CASTQAQGPNQPQHF
TRBV7-9,NA,CASSPRLAGDRLQETQYF
TRBV25-1,once,CASSVTGSNTEAFF
TRBV2,few,CASSRDRGLVYGYTF
TRBV18,NA,CASSPLHQGNTEAFF
TRBV5-6,NA,CASSLIDSSYEQYF
TRBV2,NA,CASTRSRGRAEYQVSAYTF
TRBV5-7,once,CASSCRGTGRNTEAFF
TRBV14,NA,CASSLSSPGTAYEQYF
TRBV7-2,NA,CASSLDRGKLFF
TRBV11-2,NA,CASSSTGQLTYEQYF
TRBV30,NA,CAWSVVGASTDTQYF
TRBV4-2,NA,CASSQEGGRGANVLTF
TRBV6-5,NA,CASSYSGGDEKLFF
TRBV7-2,NA,CASSLQVNTEAFF
TRBV6-1,NA,CASSGQGFEAGELFF
TRBV5-4,NA,CASSPGLAGGGNEQFF
TRBV6-4,few,CASSEGSGGTDTQYF
TRBV4-1,NA,CASSHDRAPYNEQFF
TRBV4-1,NA,CASSQVNSMNTEAFF
TRBV7-9,once,CASSSSGAELYEQYF
TRBV28,once,CASSPGSAGQMGYTF
TRBV10-3,NA,CAISDPGQHFF
TRBV10-3,NA,CAISYSGAGNTIYF
TRBV7-3,NA,CASSPRARTSEDYNEQFF